Sequencing of this TCR beta chain was carried out in a study of blood T cells in healthy people across ages. About this clonotype itself: A read error may produce the germline difference seen at one junction end.

There are 14 residues in the CDR3. Germline CDR1 SQVTM, CDR2 ANQGSEA. The authors ran a second PCR of about 7 to 12 cycles using a sample-barcoded 5' primer and a J-beta primer mix. TCRdb ran MiXCR on the 5' RACE reads and lists one entry per CDR3 protein. There are around 990,000 distinct CDR3 sequences in the sample; 35% to 40% occur only once, and 10% to 15% lies in the top ten. The rearrangement joins TRBV29-1 to TRBJ1-1; D perhaps matches TRBD1 (6 bases). The sequencing input was blood. This TCR was recovered from a man between 18 and 35 years old in good health. The CDR3: CNVDRAGEGTEAFF. DNA of the CDR3: TGCAACGTTGATAGGGCAGGGGAAGGAACTGAAGCTTTCTTT.